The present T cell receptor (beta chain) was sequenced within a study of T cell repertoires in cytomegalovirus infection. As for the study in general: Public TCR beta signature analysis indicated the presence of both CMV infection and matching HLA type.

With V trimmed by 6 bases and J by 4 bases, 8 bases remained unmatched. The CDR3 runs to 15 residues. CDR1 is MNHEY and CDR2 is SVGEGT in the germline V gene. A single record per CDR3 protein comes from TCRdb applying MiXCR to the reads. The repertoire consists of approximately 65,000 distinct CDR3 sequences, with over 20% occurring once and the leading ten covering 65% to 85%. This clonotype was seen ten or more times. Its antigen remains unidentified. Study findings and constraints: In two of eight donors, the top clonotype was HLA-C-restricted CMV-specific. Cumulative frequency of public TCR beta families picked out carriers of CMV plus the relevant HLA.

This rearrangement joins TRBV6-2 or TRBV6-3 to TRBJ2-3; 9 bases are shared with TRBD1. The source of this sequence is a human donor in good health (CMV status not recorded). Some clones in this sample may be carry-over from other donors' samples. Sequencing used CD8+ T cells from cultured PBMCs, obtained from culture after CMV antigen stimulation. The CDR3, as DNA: TGTGCCAGCAGAGGGGACAGGGTCTATTCAGATACGCAGTATTTT. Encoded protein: CASRGDRVYSDTQYF.